This T cell receptor beta chain stems from a study of response to subunit inactivated influenza vaccine. Findings and caveats of the study: Each seasonal influenza vaccination, the authors suggested, recruits few new T cells.

MiXCR, applied by TCRdb to the RT-PCR reads, yields one record per CDR3 protein. The table includes 650,000 to 800,000 distinct CDR3 sequences, approximately 15% detected once. Worth noting for this clonotype: What it binds is unknown.

From germline, CDR1 is LGHNA and CDR2 YSLEER. The CDR3 has 19 amino acids. With 1 base clipped from V and 2 bases from J, the junction kept 10 bases outside the gene matches. The sequencing used PBMCs from blood, collected approximately 15 days before vaccination. This TCR derives from a man in his fifties who received an inactivated influenza vaccine. The gene calls are TRBV4-3 and TRBJ2-3; 12 bases are shared with TRBD2. Written as DNA, the CDR3 is TGCGCCAGCAGCCAAGCGCCCGGGACTAGCGGGCCAAACACAGATACGCAGTATTTT. Protein: CASSQAPGTSGPNTDTQYF.